The 15 T cell receptor beta chains presented below share a single source sample, sequenced in a study of blood T cells in healthy people across ages (dated by TCRdb to the mid-2010s). Receptor amplification or capture employed 5' RACE. The run used an Illumina HiSeq 2500. A second PCR of 7 to 11 cycles was performed with a sample-barcoded 5' primer and a J-beta primer mix. TCRdb reprocessed the public reads (quality trimming at Q25 with fastp, clone calling with MiXCR) and kept in-frame beta chains. Merged by CDR3 protein, the rows form single entries marked with the most common genes and DNA. The sample yields about 620,000 distinct CDR3 sequences; around 50% were counted once. The ten top clones hold around an eighth of the sample. The sample consisted of blood. Source of these receptors: a woman aged 80 or over in good health.

This clonotype was seen at least ten times. V gene TRBV5-6 combines with J gene TRBJ2-1; possible D gene TRBD1, 6 bases. The ends were cut back, 2 bases at V and 2 bases at J, with 8 bases in the middle. The CDR3 sequence is 14 residues long. Per germline, CDR1 SGHDT and CDR2 YYEEEE. The CDR3 nucleotides are TGTGCCAGCAGCTTTAGGACAGCCTACAATGAGCAGTTCTTC. Translating gives CASSFRTAYNEQFF.

This clonotype was recorded at least ten times. V is TRBV12-3 or TRBV12-4 and J is TRBJ2-7; 8 bases are a match to TRBD2. The junction had 10 bases not matched to a gene; V was cut back by 3 bases and J by 0 bases. The CDR3 is 17 residues long. CDR3 nucleotide sequence: TGTGCCAGCAGTTTTGGTGCGGGAGGCCGAAGCTCCTACGAGCAGTACTTC. Translating gives CASSFGAGGRSSYEQYF.

This clonotype was seen more than once but under ten times. CDR3 in amino acids: CSAPGTSGRSMYF. CDR3 nucleotides: TGCAGTGCGCCCGGGACTAGCGGGAGGAGCATGTACTTC. The genes are TRBV20-1 and TRBJ2-5, with 15 nucleotides matching TRBD2. CDR3 length equals 13 residues. Germline V gene sequence: CDR1 DFQATT, CDR2 SNEGSKA (reference sequence). Trimming took 6 bases from V and 13 from J; bases not matched to a gene: 9.

This clonotype was counted ten times or more. The CDR3 DNA reads TGCGCCAGCAGCGACCGGGACCCCGCCGTAGATACGCAGTATTTT. It specifies CASSDRDPAVDTQYF. This sequence joins TRBV5-1 and TRBJ2-3; perhaps D is TRBD1 or TRBD2 (5 bases each). Germline assignment: CDR1 SGHRS and CDR2 YFSETQ. V lost 4 bases to trimming and J lost 5 bases, with 17 bases between them. This CDR3 is built from 15 residues.

This rearrangement joins TRBV29-1 to TRBJ2-1, with D tentatively TRBD1 (6 bases). This CDR3 is 14 amino acids long. From germline, CDR1 is SQVTM and CDR2 ANQGSEA. The V and J ends lost 7 bases and 9 bases respectively, with 22 bases between them. CDR3 bases: TGCAGCGCCATTGACAGGTCCGCACTGGGTGAGCAGTTCTTC. Translated, it gives CSAIDRSALGEQFF.

This clonotype was counted at least ten times. This chain links TRBV20-1 with TRBJ2-3; 8 nucleotides align to TRBD2. The CDR3 spans 13 residues. The ends lost 6 bases at V and 2 bases at J; junction bases unmatched: 4. Germline V gene lookup returns CDR1 DFQATT and CDR2 SNEGSKA (reference sequence). In nucleotides, the CDR3 is TGCAGTGCCCCAGCGGGAGACACAGATACGCAGTATTTT. Translation gives CSAPAGDTDTQYF.

This chain links TRBV13 with TRBJ2-3; 12 nucleotides match TRBD2. The CDR3 has 16 amino acids. The germline V gene has CDR1 PRHDT and CDR2 FYEKMQ (reference sequence). Trimming cost V 5 bases and J 3 bases; bases outside gene matches: 6. The CDR3 DNA sequence: TGTGCCAGCAGCCACGTCGGACTAGCGGGGACAGATACGCAGTATTTT. Translation gives CASSHVGLAGTDTQYF.

This clonotype was seen at least ten times. The gene calls are TRBV12-3 or TRBV12-4 and TRBJ2-5; no clear D. Deletions cut 2 bases from V and 3 bases from J, with 10 bases between. CDR3 length: 14 amino acids. The CDR3 sequence: CASSLRGGKETQYF. The CDR3, as DNA: TGTGCCAGCAGTTTAAGAGGTGGTAAAGAGACCCAGTACTTC.

Here the CDR3 DNA reads TGTGCCAGCACAGGGGAAAATGATGGCTACACCTTC. Amino acids: CASTGENDGYTF. The gene calls are TRBV6-6 and TRBJ1-2; D is perhaps TRBD1 (6 bases). From germline, CDR1 is MNHNY and CDR2 SVGAGI (reference sequence). This CDR3 is built from 12 residues. V lost 7 bases and J 6 bases, leaving 12 bases between the germline ends.

Ten or more counts support this clonotype. The CDR3 sequence is CASSYLRDSGELFF. DNA for the CDR3: TGTGCCAGCAGTTACCTCAGGGATAGCGGGGAGCTGTTTTTT. V gene TRBV6-6 combines with J gene TRBJ2-2, with D possibly being TRBD1 (5 bases). The CDR3 runs to 14 residues. V was cut by 2 bases and J by 7 bases, with 11 bases left in between. CDR1 and CDR2 from the germline V gene are MNHNY and SVGAGI (reference sequence).

This chain connects TRBV7-3 to TRBJ2-2; D not certain. This CDR3 is 15 amino acids long. V lost 4 bases to trimming and J lost 0 bases, with 9 bases between them. CDR1 and CDR2 from the germline V gene are SGHTA and FQGTGA. The DNA of the CDR3 is TGTGCCAGCAGCTCCGGATATACGAACACCGGGGAGCTGTTTTTT. This encodes CASSSGYTNTGELFF.

This clonotype was picked up a small number of times. The chain recombines TRBV4-2 with TRBJ2-7; 7 bases agree with TRBD2. The CDR3 runs to 16 residues. Germline CDR1 LGHNA, CDR2 YNFKEQ. J was trimmed by 7 bases and V by 4 bases; bases with no gene match: 16. CDR3 region: CASSPPVAGRPNEQYF. The DNA for the CDR3 is TGTGCCAGCAGCCCCCCGGTAGCGGGCAGACCCAATGAGCAGTACTTC.

CDR3 coding DNA: TGCAGCGTTGTTTCCGGGACAAGGGAAAGCTACACCTTC. Translated: CSVVSGTRESYTF. The V call is TRBV29-1, the J call TRBJ1-2; perhaps TRBD1 as D (6 bases). Between the trimmed V and J ends, which lost 4 bases and 9 bases, there was a span of 18 bases. The CDR3 extends over 13 amino acids. CDR1 is SQVTM, CDR2 ANQGSEA, per germline. The full variable domain, in which reference TRBV29-1 and TRBJ1-2 provide the parts outside the CDR3, is SAVISQKPSRDICQRGTSLTIQCQVDSQVTMMFWYRQQPGQSLTLIATANQGSEATYESGFVIDKFPISRPNLTFSTLTVSNMSPEDSSIYLCSVVSGTRESYTFGSGTRLTVV.

The genes are TRBV7-9 and TRBJ2-5; D is ambiguous. Germline CDR1 and CDR2: SEHNR and FQNEAQ (reference sequence). With 4 bases removed from V and 4 bases from J, the gap between germline ends came to 13 bases. CDR3 length: 14 amino acids. CDR3: CASSSTSVGETQYF. The CDR3 region has the DNA TGTGCCAGCAGCTCCACATCTGTGGGAGAGACCCAGTACTTC.

The rearrangement joins TRBV9 to TRBJ2-6; D remains ambiguous. From germline, CDR1 is SGDLS and CDR2 YYNGEE. The CDR3 extends over 15 amino acids. The V and J ends lost 2 bases and 3 bases respectively, with 9 bases between them. The CDR3 protein is CASSVPGGGANVLTF. In DNA form, the CDR3 reads TGTGCCAGCAGCGTCCCCGGTGGTGGGGCCAACGTCCTGACTTTC.